This TCR beta chain comes out of a study of control samples from healthy donors and cancer patients (dated by TCRdb to the early 2020s). Library preparation employed the immunoSEQ multiplex PCR assay. TCRdb retrieved this table from immuneACCESS and kept in-frame rearrangements only. Not all clones are present; in checked studies, unresolved V genes account for under half, and no reason is known for the remainder. The sample profile shows about 89,000 clones; 85% to 90% of them were found once. Together, the top ten hold about 2.1% of the sample. Worth noting for this clone: Its recognized antigen is unknown. Qualities for individual bases were not recorded, and no much larger clone is one base off.

Spanning cysteine to phenylalanine, the CDR3 consists of 16 amino acids. The sequence is cut down to CDR3 DNA, 48 bases in frame from base 1. CDR1 and CDR2 are read off the germline V gene as SGHTA and FQGNSA. V was cut back by 1 base and J by 3 bases, leaving a gap of 13 bases between them. The sample consisted of blood. The V gene is TRBV7-2 and the J gene is TRBJ2-1; no D gene call is confident. The clonotype originates from a woman between 35 and 50 years old in good health. The nucleotide sequence reads as follows: TGTGCCAGCAGCTTAGGTTGGGATACTTTCTACAATGAGCAGTTCTTC. This is translated as CASSLGWDTFYNEQFF.